The 14 T cell receptor beta chains given below trace back to one sample, sequenced in a study of T cell repertoires in cytomegalovirus infection (dated by TCRdb to the late 2010s). Antigen specificity for these receptors is unknown. TCRdb lists the instrument as Illumina HiSeq 1500. Clones were called with MiXCR by TCRdb after fastp trimmed the public reads at Q25, and only in-frame beta chains were retained. One record per CDR3 amino acid sequence lists the most common genes and DNA. Across this sample there are some 120,000 distinct CDR3 sequences, with over 9% seen only once. The ten largest clones capture 30% to 40% of the sample. Material for sequencing was PBMCs, sequenced either directly or after in vitro stimulation (not recorded which). These receptors originate from a human donor in good health (CMV status not recorded). Some clones in this sample may be carry-over from other donors' samples.

This clonotype showed up just a few times. CDR3 nucleotides: TGCAGTGCTACCGATTATAGGACAGATACGCAGTATTTT. This translates into CSATDYRTDTQYF. The chain carries TRBV20-1 and TRBJ2-3; D remains ambiguous. Germline assignment: CDR1 DFQATT and CDR2 SNEGSKA (reference sequence). The CDR3 contains 13 residues. V dropped 4 bases and J dropped 3 bases, with 11 bases sitting between them.

The rearrangement joins TRBV7-3 to TRBJ1-1; no clear D. CDR3 length equals 14 residues. Germline V gene data show CDR1 as SGHTA and CDR2 as FQGTGA. Trimming stripped 5 bases from V and 1 base from J, with 11 bases between. The CDR3 loop is CASSPQSSNTEAFF. In nucleotides, the CDR3 is TGTGCCAGCAGCCCACAATCATCGAACACTGAAGCTTTCTTT.

The chain combines TRBV5-8 with TRBJ2-4, with D possibly being TRBD1 (6 bases). The germline CDR1 and CDR2 sequences are SGHTS and YDEGEE. V was shortened by 2 bases and J by 0 bases, with 12 bases between the two germline ends. The CDR3 contains 16 residues. The CDR3 region is CASSLSGVIAKNIQYF. The CDR3 region has the DNA TGTGCCAGCAGCTTATCAGGGGTTATAGCCAAAAACATTCAGTACTTC.

This chain uses TRBV6-2 or TRBV6-3 with TRBJ2-5; D remains ambiguous. V was trimmed by 2 bases and J by 4 bases, leaving 8 bases between them. The CDR3 loop spans 13 amino acids. Germline V CDR1 and CDR2: MNHEY, SVGEGT. The CDR3: CASSYQELETQYF. The CDR3 coding sequence is TGTGCCAGCAGTTACCAGGAGTTAGAGACCCAGTACTTC.

This clonotype was seen ten or more times. The CDR3 bases are TGTGCCAGCAGCTGGACTCAGCAAGAGACCCAGTACTTC. The encoded protein is CASSWTQQETQYF. The V gene is TRBV7-2, the J gene TRBJ2-5; TRBD2 is a possible D gene (5 bases). Trimming took 4 bases from V and 2 from J, leaving 8 bases between them. Germline-derived CDR1 and CDR2 are SGHTA and FQGNSA. CDR3 length equals 13 residues. The full variable domain, completed using reference TRBV7-2 and TRBJ2-5, is GAGVSQSPSNKVTEKGKDVELRCDPISGHTALYWYRQSLGQGLEFLIYFQGNSAPDKSGLPSDRFSAERTGGSVSTLTIQRTQQEDSAVYLCASSWTQQETQYFGPGTRLLVL.

In this sample, this clonotype turned up a few times. V is TRBV6-1 and J is TRBJ2-1; a possible D gene is TRBD2 (6 bases). The CDR3 sequence is 12 residues long. The germline V gene has CDR1 MNHNS and CDR2 SASEGT. V dropped 6 bases and J dropped 7 bases, with 10 bases sitting between them. CDR3 sequence reads: CASSRLVNEQFF. CDR3 DNA sequence: TGTGCCAGCAGCAGACTAGTGAATGAGCAGTTCTTC.

This clonotype appeared many times. The chain uses TRBV6-2 or TRBV6-3 and TRBJ2-7, with 8 nucleotides matching TRBD1. CDR1 and CDR2 (germline): MNHEY, SVGEGT. CDR3 length: 14 residues. V shed 10 bases and J 3 bases; nucleotides not matched to a gene: 11. This chain's CDR3 is CATTTGTGIYEQYF. The CDR3 bases are TGTGCCACGACGACCGGGACAGGAATCTACGAGCAGTACTTC.

The table lists this clonotype with a few counts. J is TRBJ2-2 and V is TRBV6-5, with D perhaps matching TRBD1 or TRBD2 (5 bases each). Trimming removed 6 bases from V and 5 bases from J, with 13 bases in between. Germline V gene data show CDR1 as MNHEY and CDR2 as SVGAGI. The CDR3 is 14 residues long. The CDR3 nucleotides read TGTGCCAGCAGGAGGGCAGGGACGACCGGGGAGCTGTTTTTT. The encoded protein is CASRRAGTTGELFF.

This clonotype came up a few times. The CDR3 sequence: CASSYNSPLHF. The CDR3 nucleotides read TGTGCCAGCAGTTACAATTCACCCCTCCACTTT. The J gene is TRBJ1-6, the V gene TRBV2, with no clear D. Trimming left V 5 bases short and J 7 bases short, with 3 bases between. This CDR3 comprises 11 residues. Germline lookup yields CDR1 SNHLY and CDR2 FYNNEI.

This clonotype was seen at least ten times. V usage is TRBV12-3 or TRBV12-4 and J usage is TRBJ2-7, with unresolved D. The CDR3 contains 12 residues. The V end was cut by 2 bases, the J end by 6 bases, with 8 bases between. CDR3 in DNA: TGTGCCAGCAGTTTAATAGGCGTCGAGCAGTACTTC. Translating it yields CASSLIGVEQYF.

In its sample, this clonotype was seen many times. This chain links TRBV7-2 with TRBJ2-5; 12 positions match TRBD2. The germline gives CDR1 SGHTA, CDR2 FQGNSA. Losses at the gene ends were 5 bases for V and 5 bases for J; bases not matched to a gene: 6. The CDR3 spans 15 residues. CDR3 sequence: CASSPTGTSGETQYF. For the CDR3, the DNA is TGTGCCAGCAGCCCTACCGGGACTAGCGGGGAGACCCAGTACTTC. Supplemented by reference TRBV7-2 and TRBJ2-5, the full variable domain reads GAGVSQSPSNKVTEKGKDVELRCDPISGHTALYWYRQSLGQGLEFLIYFQGNSAPDKSGLPSDRFSAERTGGSVSTLTIQRTQQEDSAVYLCASSPTGTSGETQYFGPGTRLLVL.

This clonotype was seen only a few times. The chain combines TRBV4-2 with TRBJ1-2; D is perhaps TRBD1 (5 bases). This CDR3 is built from 14 residues. Germline CDR1 LGHNA, CDR2 YNFKEQ. V was shortened by 1 base and J by 5 bases, with 11 bases between the two germline ends. CDR3 nucleotide sequence: TGTGCCAGCAGCCAAGGGGAGGGGTTGTATGGCTACACCTTC. Protein: CASSQGEGLYGYTF.

This clonotype has only one observation. This chain links TRBV18 with TRBJ2-2; D call uncertain. The CDR3 length is 14 residues. Trimming removed 10 bases at V and 1 base at J, with 13 bases between. Germline lookup yields CDR1 KGHSH and CDR2 LQKENI. The CDR3 sequence: CATFRLQNTGELFF. As DNA, the CDR3 is TGTGCCACCTTCCGGCTGCAGAACACCGGGGAGCTGTTTTTT.

This clonotype was detected only a few times. The chain recombines TRBV6-6 with TRBJ1-1; TRBD1 might be the D (6 bases). The V and J ends lost 5 bases and 6 bases respectively, with 16 bases between them. The CDR3 contains 14 residues. Germline V gene lookup returns CDR1 MNHNY and CDR2 SVGAGI (reference sequence). The DNA of the CDR3 is TGTGCCAGCAGTCCTCGGGGGGGCTCATCTGAAGCTTTCTTT. Residues: CASSPRGGSSEAFF.